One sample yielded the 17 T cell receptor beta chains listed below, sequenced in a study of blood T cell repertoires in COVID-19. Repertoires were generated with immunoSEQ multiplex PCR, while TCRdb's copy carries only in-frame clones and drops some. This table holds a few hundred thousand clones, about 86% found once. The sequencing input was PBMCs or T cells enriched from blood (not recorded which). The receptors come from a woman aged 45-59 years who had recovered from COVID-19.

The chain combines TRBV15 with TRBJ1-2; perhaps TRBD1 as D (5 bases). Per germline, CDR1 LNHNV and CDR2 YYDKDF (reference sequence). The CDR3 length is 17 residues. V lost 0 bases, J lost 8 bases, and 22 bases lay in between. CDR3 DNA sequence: TGTGCCACCAGCAGAGATACTCTGGACACTACCATCGGGGGCTACACCTTC. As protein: CATSRDTLDTTIGGYTF. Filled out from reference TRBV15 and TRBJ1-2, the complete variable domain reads DAMVIQNPRYQVTQFGKPVTLSCSQTLNHNVMYWYQQKSSQAPKLLFHYYDKDFNNEADTPDNFQSRRPNTSFCFLDIRSPGLGDTAMYLCATSRDTLDTTIGGYTFGSGTRLTVV.

CDR3 sequence reads: CASSLDSLNSPLHF. CDR3 bases: TGCGCCAGCAGCTTGGACAGTCTGAATTCACCCCTCCACTTT. V is TRBV5-1 and J is TRBJ1-6; D remains unclear. The length of the CDR3 is 14 residues. Trimming shortened V by 0 bases and J by 7 bases, and 8 bases separated the two germline ends. Per the germline V gene, CDR1 is SGHRS and CDR2 is YFSETQ.

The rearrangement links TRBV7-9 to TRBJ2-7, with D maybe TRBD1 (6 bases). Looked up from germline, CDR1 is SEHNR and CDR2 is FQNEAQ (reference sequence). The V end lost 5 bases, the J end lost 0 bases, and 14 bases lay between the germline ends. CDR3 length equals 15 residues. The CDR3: CASSPQGLFSYEQYF. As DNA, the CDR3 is TGTGCCAGCAGCCCACAGGGTCTATTCTCCTACGAGCAGTACTTC.

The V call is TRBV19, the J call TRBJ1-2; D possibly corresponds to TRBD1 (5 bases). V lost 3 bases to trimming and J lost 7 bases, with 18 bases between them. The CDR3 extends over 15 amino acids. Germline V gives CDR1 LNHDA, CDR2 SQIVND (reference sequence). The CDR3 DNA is TGTGCCAGTAGTATCGAGCGGGGCCCGGGGCGTGGCTACACCTTC. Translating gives CASSIERGPGRGYTF.

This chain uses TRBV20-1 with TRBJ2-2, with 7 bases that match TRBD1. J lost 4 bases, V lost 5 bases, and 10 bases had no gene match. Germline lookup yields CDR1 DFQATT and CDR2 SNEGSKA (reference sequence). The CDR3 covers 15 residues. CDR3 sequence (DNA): TGCAGTGCTCGTGACAGGGATCGGGCCACCGGGGAGCTGTTTTTT. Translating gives CSARDRDRATGELFF.

The CDR3 loop reads CASTTTGYYGYTF. In DNA, the CDR3 is TGTGCCAGCACGACGACAGGATACTATGGCTACACCTTC. V is TRBV6-5 and J is TRBJ1-2; D might be TRBD1 (6 bases). Germline V gives CDR1 MNHEY, CDR2 SVGAGI. The CDR3 consists of 13 residues. Trimming removed 7 bases from V and 3 bases from J, with 12 bases in between.

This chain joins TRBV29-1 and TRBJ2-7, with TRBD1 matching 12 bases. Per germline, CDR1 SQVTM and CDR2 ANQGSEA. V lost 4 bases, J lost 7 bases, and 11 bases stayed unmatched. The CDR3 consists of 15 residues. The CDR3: CSVGAPGTGGGEQYF. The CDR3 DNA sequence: TGCAGCGTTGGGGCCCCTGGGACAGGGGGCGGTGAGCAGTACTTC.

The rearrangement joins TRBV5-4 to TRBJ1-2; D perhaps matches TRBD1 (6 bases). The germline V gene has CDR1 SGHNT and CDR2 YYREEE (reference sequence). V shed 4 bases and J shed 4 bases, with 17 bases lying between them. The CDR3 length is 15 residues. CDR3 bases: TGTGCCAGCAGCCGGACAGAGCTGCTAAGCTATGGCTACACCTTC. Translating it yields CASSRTELLSYGYTF.

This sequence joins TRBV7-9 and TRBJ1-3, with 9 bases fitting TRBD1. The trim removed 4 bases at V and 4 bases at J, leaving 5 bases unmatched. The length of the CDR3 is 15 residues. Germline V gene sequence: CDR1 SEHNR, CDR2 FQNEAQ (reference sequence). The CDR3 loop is CASSSRTGVGNTIYF. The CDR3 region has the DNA TGTGCCAGCAGCTCACGGACAGGGGTCGGAAACACCATATATTTT.

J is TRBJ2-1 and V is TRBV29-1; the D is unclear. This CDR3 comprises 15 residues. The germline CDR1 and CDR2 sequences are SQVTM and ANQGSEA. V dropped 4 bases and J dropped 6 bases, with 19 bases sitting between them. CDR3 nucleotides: TGCAGCGTTGGGTTGCTCTTGCTAGACCGCAATGAGCAGTTCTTC. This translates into CSVGLLLLDRNEQFF.

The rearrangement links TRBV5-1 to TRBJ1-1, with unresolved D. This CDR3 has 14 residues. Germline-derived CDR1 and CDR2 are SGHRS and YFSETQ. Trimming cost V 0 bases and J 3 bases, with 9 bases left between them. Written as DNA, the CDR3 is TGCGCCAGCAGCTTGGTCGGAGTCGACACTGAAGCTTTCTTT. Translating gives CASSLVGVDTEAFF.

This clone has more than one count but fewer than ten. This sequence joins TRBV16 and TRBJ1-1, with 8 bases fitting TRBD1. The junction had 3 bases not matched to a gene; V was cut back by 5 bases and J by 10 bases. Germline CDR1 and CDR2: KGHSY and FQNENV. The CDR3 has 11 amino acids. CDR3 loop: CASSSDRGAFF. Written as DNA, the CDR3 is TGTGCCAGCAGCTCCGACAGGGGAGCTTTCTTT.

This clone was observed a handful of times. The CDR3 loop is CASSLTGDRTYEQYF. In DNA, the CDR3 is TGTGCCAGCAGTCTCACAGGGGATCGTACCTACGAGCAGTACTTC. J is TRBJ2-7 and V is TRBV3-1 (or the pseudogene TRBV3-2); 7 bases match TRBD1. V shed 6 bases, J shed 2 bases, and the junction held 10 bases outside the gene matches. The germline CDR1 and CDR2 sequences are LGHDT and YNNKEL (reference sequence). The CDR3 totals 15 residues.

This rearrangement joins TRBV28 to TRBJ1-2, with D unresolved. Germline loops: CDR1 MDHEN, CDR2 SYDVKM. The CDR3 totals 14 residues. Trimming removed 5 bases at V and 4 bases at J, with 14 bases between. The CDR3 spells CASSREGLGYGYTF. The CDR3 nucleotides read TGTGCCAGCAGTAGAGAGGGTTTGGGCTATGGCTACACCTTC.

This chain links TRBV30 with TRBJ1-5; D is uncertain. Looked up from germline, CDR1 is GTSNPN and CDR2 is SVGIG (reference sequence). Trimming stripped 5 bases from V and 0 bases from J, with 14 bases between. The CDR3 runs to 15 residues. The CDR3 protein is CAWVPRGYSNQPQHF. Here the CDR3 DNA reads TGTGCCTGGGTGCCCCGAGGATATAGCAATCAGCCCCAGCATTTT. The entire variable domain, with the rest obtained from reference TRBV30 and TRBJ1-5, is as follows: SQTIHQWPATLVQPVGSPLSLECTVEGTSNPNLYWYRQAAGRGLQLLFYSVGIGQISSEVPQNLSASRPQDRQFILSSKKLLLSDSGFYLCAWVPRGYSNQPQHFGDGTRLSIL.

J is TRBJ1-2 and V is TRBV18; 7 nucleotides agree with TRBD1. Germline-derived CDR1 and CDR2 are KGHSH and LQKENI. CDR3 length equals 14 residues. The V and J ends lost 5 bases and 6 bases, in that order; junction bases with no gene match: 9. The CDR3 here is CASSSPRGRDGYTF. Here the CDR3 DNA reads TGTGCCAGCTCATCCCCGAGGGGGCGCGATGGCTACACCTTC. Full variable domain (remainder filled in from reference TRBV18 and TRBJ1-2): NAGVMQNPRHLVRRRGQEARLRCSPMKGHSHVYWYRQLPEEGLKFMVYLQKENIIDESGMPKERFSAEFPKEGPSILRIQQVVRGDSAAYFCASSSPRGRDGYTFGSGTRLTVV.

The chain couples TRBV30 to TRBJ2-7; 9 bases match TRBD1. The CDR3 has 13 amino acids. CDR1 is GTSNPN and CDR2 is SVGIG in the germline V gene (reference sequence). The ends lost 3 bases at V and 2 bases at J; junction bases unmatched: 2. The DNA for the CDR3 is TGTGCCTGGAGGGACAGGGGCACCTACGAGCAGTACTTC. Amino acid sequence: CAWRDRGTYEQYF.